These T cell receptor beta chains were read from a single sample in a study of T cells after somatic rescue of genetic block. The assay was immunoSEQ multiplex PCR, and TCRdb's table has in-frame clones only and misses some. The profile shows fewer than 150,000 clones, approximately 90% of them singletons. The sequencing sample was made of peripheral blood mononuclear cells (PBMCs). These receptors were obtained from a woman younger than 30. The CDR3 runs from the conserved cysteine through the conserved F or W. Fields, in order: V gene, D gene, clone size, J gene, CDR3 protein, CDR3 DNA. A D gene is named only where the DNA matches it firmly. The size entry is marked missing in some rows and otherwise reads once, few, many or a size class.

v_gene: TRBV7-2; d_gene: -; abundance: -; j_gene: TRBJ1-5; CDR3aa: CASSLGAVGGSNQPQHF; CDR3nt: TGTGCCAGCAGCTTAGGGGCAGTGGGAGGGAGCAATCAGCCCCAGCATTTT
v_gene: TRBV10-3; d_gene: TRBD1; abundance: -; j_gene: TRBJ1-5; CDR3aa: CAISVSGGNQPQHF; CDR3nt: TGTGCCATCAGTGTATCAGGGGGGAATCAGCCCCAGCATTTT
v_gene: TRBV28; d_gene: -; abundance: -; j_gene: TRBJ1-5; CDR3aa: CASKTARLLYSPQHF; CDR3nt: TGTGCCAGTAAAACAGCGAGACTTTTGTATTCGCCCCAGCATTTT
v_gene: TRBV4-2; d_gene: -; abundance: -; j_gene: TRBJ1-2; CDR3aa: CASSAVESGWDNYGYTF; CDR3nt: TGTGCCAGCAGCGCCGTGGAGTCGGGATGGGATAACTATGGCTACACCTTC
v_gene: TRBV6-5; d_gene: TRBD1; abundance: few; j_gene: TRBJ1-1; CDR3aa: CASRQTGKAFF; CDR3nt: TGTGCCAGCAGGCAGACAGGGAAAGCTTTCTTT
v_gene: TRBV19; d_gene: -; abundance: -; j_gene: TRBJ1-3; CDR3aa: CASIRGTDSGNTIYF; CDR3nt: TGTGCCAGTATACGGGGTACCGACTCTGGAAACACCATATATTTT
v_gene: TRBV6-1; d_gene: -; abundance: -; j_gene: TRBJ2-7; CDR3aa: CASSSDGTYEQYF; CDR3nt: TGTGCCAGCAGTTCGGACGGAACCTACGAGCAGTACTTC
v_gene: TRBV6-1; d_gene: -; abundance: -; j_gene: TRBJ2-3; CDR3aa: CASRWGTDTQYF; CDR3nt: TGTGCCAGTCGGTGGGGCACAGATACGCAGTATTTT
v_gene: TRBV14; d_gene: -; abundance: -; j_gene: TRBJ1-1; CDR3aa: CASSPNARVKAFF; CDR3nt: TGTGCCAGCAGCCCCAACGCCAGGGTCAAAGCTTTCTTT
v_gene: TRBV7-9; d_gene: TRBD1; abundance: -; j_gene: TRBJ1-2; CDR3aa: CASSLGGQGSSGYTF; CDR3nt: TGTGCCAGCAGCTTAGGGGGACAGGGATCGAGTGGCTACACCTTC
v_gene: TRBV7-2; d_gene: -; abundance: -; j_gene: TRBJ2-3; CDR3aa: CASSLVVSGGISTDTQYF; CDR3nt: TGTGCCAGCAGCTTAGTTGTTAGCGGAGGGATTAGCACAGATACGCAGTATTTT
v_gene: TRBV7-6; d_gene: TRBD1; abundance: -; j_gene: TRBJ2-3; CDR3aa: CASSLWPQDRAVSDTQYF; CDR3nt: TGTGCCAGCAGCTTATGGCCCCAGGACAGGGCGGTATCAGATACGCAGTATTTT
v_gene: TRBV6-6; d_gene: TRBD1; abundance: -; j_gene: TRBJ1-2; CDR3aa: CASSPQGAQGYTF; CDR3nt: TGTGCCAGCAGTCCACAGGGGGCGCAGGGCTACACCTTC
v_gene: TRBV5-4; d_gene: -; abundance: -; j_gene: TRBJ2-7; CDR3aa: CASSLKGTYEQYF; CDR3nt: TGTGCCAGCAGCTTGAAAGGGACCTACGAGCAGTACTTC
v_gene: TRBV28; d_gene: -; abundance: -; j_gene: TRBJ1-2; CDR3aa: CASSFSNYGYTF; CDR3nt: TGTGCCAGCAGTTTCTCAAACTATGGCTACACCTTC
v_gene: TRBV2; d_gene: -; abundance: -; j_gene: TRBJ2-7; CDR3aa: CASKLAAGEQYF; CDR3nt: TGTGCCAGCAAGTTAGCGGCGGGGGAGCAGTACTTC
v_gene: TRBV2; d_gene: -; abundance: -; j_gene: TRBJ2-1; CDR3aa: CASRAGLYNEQFF; CDR3nt: TGTGCCAGCCGGGCAGGCCTCTACAATGAGCAGTTCTTC
v_gene: TRBV7-6; d_gene: -; abundance: -; j_gene: TRBJ1-3; CDR3aa: CASSHWTASGNTIYF; CDR3nt: TGTGCCAGCAGTCACTGGACTGCCTCTGGAAACACCATATATTTT
v_gene: TRBV6-1; d_gene: -; abundance: -; j_gene: TRBJ2-7; CDR3aa: CASSEDLGAWYEQYF; CDR3nt: TGTGCCAGCAGTGAAGACTTGGGGGCCTGGTACGAGCAGTACTTC
v_gene: TRBV10-3; d_gene: -; abundance: -; j_gene: TRBJ2-2; CDR3aa: CAISEGGADTGELFF; CDR3nt: TGTGCCATCAGTGAAGGGGGGGCGGACACCGGGGAGCTGTTTTTT
v_gene: TRBV19; d_gene: TRBD1; abundance: -; j_gene: TRBJ1-5; CDR3aa: CASSPTGDSNQPQHF; CDR3nt: TGTGCCAGTAGTCCGACAGGGGATAGCAATCAGCCCCAGCATTTT
v_gene: TRBV28; d_gene: -; abundance: -; j_gene: TRBJ2-3; CDR3aa: CASSLSGTDTQYF; CDR3nt: TGTGCCAGCAGTTTGTCGGGGACAGATACGCAGTATTTT
v_gene: TRBV5-4; d_gene: -; abundance: -; j_gene: TRBJ1-3; CDR3aa: CASSSDFSGNTIYF; CDR3nt: TGTGCCAGCAGCTCGGATTTCTCTGGAAACACCATATATTTT
v_gene: TRBV7-2; d_gene: -; abundance: -; j_gene: TRBJ1-2; CDR3aa: CASSPSVADTYGYTF; CDR3nt: TGTGCCAGCAGCCCGTCGGTGGCAGATACTTATGGCTACACCTTC
v_gene: TRBV5-1; d_gene: TRBD1; abundance: -; j_gene: TRBJ2-3; CDR3aa: CASSLVRTGTSDTQYF; CDR3nt: TGCGCCAGCAGCTTGGTGAGGACAGGGACATCAGATACGCAGTATTTT
v_gene: TRBV11-3; d_gene: -; abundance: -; j_gene: TRBJ1-1; CDR3aa: CASSGRGTEAFF; CDR3nt: TGTGCCAGCAGCGGCAGGGGTACTGAAGCTTTCTTT
v_gene: TRBV11-3; d_gene: TRBD1; abundance: -; j_gene: TRBJ1-5; CDR3aa: CASSFLSGTGLYQPQHF; CDR3nt: TGTGCCAGCAGCTTTCTCTCCGGGACAGGGCTTTATCAGCCCCAGCATTTT
v_gene: TRBV18; d_gene: -; abundance: -; j_gene: TRBJ1-1; CDR3aa: CASSPPSRLNTEAFF; CDR3nt: TGTGCCAGCTCACCACCCTCCAGACTGAACACTGAAGCTTTCTTT
v_gene: TRBV4-1; d_gene: -; abundance: -; j_gene: TRBJ1-1; CDR3aa: CASSPRGGEGRTEAFF; CDR3nt: TGCGCCAGCAGCCCCCGGGGTGGGGAGGGGCGGACTGAAGCTTTCTTT
v_gene: TRBV11-3; d_gene: -; abundance: -; j_gene: TRBJ2-5; CDR3aa: CASSPGGRGETQYF; CDR3nt: TGTGCCAGCAGCCCGGGAGGCAGGGGAGAGACCCAGTACTTC
v_gene: TRBV21-1; d_gene: -; abundance: -; j_gene: TRBJ2-3; CDR3aa: CASSKDRITDTQYF; CDR3nt: TGTGCCAGCAGCAAAGACAGGATCACAGATACGCAGTATTTT
v_gene: TRBV18; d_gene: -; abundance: -; j_gene: TRBJ2-1; CDR3aa: CASSPKGGNFEQFF; CDR3nt: TGTGCCAGCTCACCAAAGGGGGGGAACTTTGAGCAGTTCTTC
v_gene: TRBV9; d_gene: -; abundance: -; j_gene: TRBJ2-2; CDR3aa: CASSVVLGTGELFF; CDR3nt: TGTGCCAGCAGCGTAGTTCTGGGCACCGGGGAGCTGTTTTTT
v_gene: TRBV6-4; d_gene: -; abundance: -; j_gene: TRBJ1-5; CDR3aa: CASSDSGGNQPQHF; CDR3nt: TGTGCCAGCAGTGACTCGGGGGGCAATCAGCCCCAGCATTTT